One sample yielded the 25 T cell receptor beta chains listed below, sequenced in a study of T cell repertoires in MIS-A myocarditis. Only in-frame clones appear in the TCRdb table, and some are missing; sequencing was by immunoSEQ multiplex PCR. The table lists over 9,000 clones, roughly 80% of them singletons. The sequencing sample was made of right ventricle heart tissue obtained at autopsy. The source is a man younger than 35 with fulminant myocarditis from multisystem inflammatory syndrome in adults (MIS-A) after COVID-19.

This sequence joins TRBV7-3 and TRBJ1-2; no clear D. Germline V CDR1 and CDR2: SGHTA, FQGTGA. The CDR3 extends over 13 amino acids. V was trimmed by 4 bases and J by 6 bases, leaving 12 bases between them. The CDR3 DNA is TGTGCCAGCAGCTCCCCCGGGGTGGATGGCTACACCTTC. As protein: CASSSPGVDGYTF.

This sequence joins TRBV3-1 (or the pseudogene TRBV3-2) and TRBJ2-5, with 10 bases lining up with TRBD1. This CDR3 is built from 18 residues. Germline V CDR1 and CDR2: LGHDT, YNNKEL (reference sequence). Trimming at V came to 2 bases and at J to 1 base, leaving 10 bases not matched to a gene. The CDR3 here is CASSQPKFRTGGQETQYF. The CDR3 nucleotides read TGTGCCAGCAGCCAACCAAAATTTAGGACAGGGGGCCAAGAGACCCAGTACTTC.

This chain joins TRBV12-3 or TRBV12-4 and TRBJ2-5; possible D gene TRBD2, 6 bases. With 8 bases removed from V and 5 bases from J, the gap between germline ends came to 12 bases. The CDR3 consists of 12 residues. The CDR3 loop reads CASRETEETQYF. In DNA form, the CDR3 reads TGTGCCAGCCGGGAGACAGAGGAGACCCAGTACTTC.

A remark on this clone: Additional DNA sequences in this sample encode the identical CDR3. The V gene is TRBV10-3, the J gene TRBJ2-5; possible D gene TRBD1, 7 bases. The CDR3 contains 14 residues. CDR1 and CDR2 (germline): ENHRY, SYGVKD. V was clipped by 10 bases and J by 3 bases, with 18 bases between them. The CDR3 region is CASRGDLGEETQYF. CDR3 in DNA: TGTGCCAGCAGGGGGGATCTGGGGGAAGAGACCCAGTACTTC.

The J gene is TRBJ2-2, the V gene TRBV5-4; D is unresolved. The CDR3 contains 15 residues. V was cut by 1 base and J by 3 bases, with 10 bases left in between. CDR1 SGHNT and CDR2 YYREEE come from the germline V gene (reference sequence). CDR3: CASSLFPIHTGELFF. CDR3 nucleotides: TGTGCCAGCAGCTTGTTCCCAATCCACACCGGGGAGCTGTTTTTT.

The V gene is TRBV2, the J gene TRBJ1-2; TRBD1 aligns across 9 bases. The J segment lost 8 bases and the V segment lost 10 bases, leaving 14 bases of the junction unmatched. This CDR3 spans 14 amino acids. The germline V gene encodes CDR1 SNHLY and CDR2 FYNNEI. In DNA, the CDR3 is TGTGCCATTTTACGTAGGGACAGGGTCCGGGGCTACACCTTC. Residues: CAILRRDRVRGYTF.

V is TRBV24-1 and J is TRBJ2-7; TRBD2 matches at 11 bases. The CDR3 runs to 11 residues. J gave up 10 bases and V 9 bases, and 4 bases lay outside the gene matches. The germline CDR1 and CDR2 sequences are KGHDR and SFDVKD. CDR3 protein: CATELAGEQYF. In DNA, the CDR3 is TGTGCCACCGAACTAGCGGGAGAACAGTACTTC.

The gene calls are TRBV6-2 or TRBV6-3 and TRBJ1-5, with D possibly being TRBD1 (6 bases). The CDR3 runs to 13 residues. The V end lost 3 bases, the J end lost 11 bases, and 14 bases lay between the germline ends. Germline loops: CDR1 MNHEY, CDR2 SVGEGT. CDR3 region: CASSYPTGKTQHF. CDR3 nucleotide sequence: TGTGCCAGCAGTTATCCCACAGGGAAGACCCAGCATTTT.

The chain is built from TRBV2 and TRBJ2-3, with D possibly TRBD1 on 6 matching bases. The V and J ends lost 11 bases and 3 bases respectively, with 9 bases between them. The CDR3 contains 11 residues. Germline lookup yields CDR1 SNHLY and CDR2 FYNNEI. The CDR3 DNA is TGTGCCGGCCAGGGGACAGATACGCAGTATTTT. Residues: CAGQGTDTQYF.

This CDR3 is CSVTFAGLAVDEQFF. In DNA, the CDR3 is TGCAGCGTTACCTTTGCGGGACTAGCTGTCGATGAGCAGTTCTTC. The rearrangement links TRBV29-1 to TRBJ2-1; 9 nucleotides match TRBD2. Germline CDR1 is SQVTM and CDR2 is ANQGSEA. V shed 5 bases and J 8 bases; nucleotides not matched to a gene: 13. The CDR3 consists of 15 residues.

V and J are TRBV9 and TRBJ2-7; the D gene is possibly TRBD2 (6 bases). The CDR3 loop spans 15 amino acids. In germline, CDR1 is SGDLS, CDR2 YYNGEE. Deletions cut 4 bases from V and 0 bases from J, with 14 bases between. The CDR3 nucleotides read TGTGCCAGCAGCTCCCGGGACTTGAGCTCCTACGAGCAGTACTTC. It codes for CASSSRDLSSYEQYF.

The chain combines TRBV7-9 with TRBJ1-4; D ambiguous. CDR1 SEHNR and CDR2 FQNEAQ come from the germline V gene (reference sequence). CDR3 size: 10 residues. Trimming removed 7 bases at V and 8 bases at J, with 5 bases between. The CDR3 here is CASIGEKLFF. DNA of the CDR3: TGTGCCAGCATTGGCGAAAAACTGTTTTTT.

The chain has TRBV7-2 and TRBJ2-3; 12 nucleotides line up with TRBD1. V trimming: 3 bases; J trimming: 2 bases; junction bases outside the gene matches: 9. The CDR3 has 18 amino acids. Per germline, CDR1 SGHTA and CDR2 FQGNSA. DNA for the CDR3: TGTGCCAGCAGCTTGGGACAGGGGGCTATTCTCCTCACAGATACGCAGTATTTT. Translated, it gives CASSLGQGAILLTDTQYF. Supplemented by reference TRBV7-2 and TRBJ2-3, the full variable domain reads GAGVSQSPSNKVTEKGKDVELRCDPISGHTALYWYRQSLGQGLEFLIYFQGNSAPDKSGLPSDRFSAERTGGSVSTLTIQRTQQEDSAVYLCASSLGQGAILLTDTQYFGPGTRLTVL.

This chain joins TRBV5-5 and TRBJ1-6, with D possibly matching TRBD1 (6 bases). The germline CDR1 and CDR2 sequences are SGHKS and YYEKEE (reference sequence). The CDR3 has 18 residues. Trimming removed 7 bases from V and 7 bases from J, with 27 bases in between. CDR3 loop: CASRVTPARGPTNSPLHF. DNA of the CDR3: TGTGCCAGCCGAGTCACCCCCGCCAGGGGACCGACAAATTCACCCCTCCACTTT. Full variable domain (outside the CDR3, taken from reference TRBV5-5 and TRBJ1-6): DAGVTQSPTHLIKTRGQQVTLRCSPISGHKSVSWYQQVLGQGPQFIFQYYEKEERGRGNFPDRFSARQFPNYSSELNVNALLLGDSALYLCASRVTPARGPTNSPLHFGNGTRLTVT.

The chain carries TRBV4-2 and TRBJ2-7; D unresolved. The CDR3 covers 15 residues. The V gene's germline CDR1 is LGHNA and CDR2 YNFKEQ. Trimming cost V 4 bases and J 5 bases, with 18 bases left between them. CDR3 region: CASSPRPSNRDEQYF. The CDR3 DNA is TGTGCCAGCAGCCCTCGACCCTCGAATCGAGACGAGCAGTACTTC.

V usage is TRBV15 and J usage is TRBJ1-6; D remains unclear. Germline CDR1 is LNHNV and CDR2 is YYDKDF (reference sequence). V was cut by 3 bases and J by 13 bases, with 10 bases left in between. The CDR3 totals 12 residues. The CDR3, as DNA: TGTGCCACCAGCAGGGGAGAGGGCCCCCTCCACTTT. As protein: CATSRGEGPLHF.

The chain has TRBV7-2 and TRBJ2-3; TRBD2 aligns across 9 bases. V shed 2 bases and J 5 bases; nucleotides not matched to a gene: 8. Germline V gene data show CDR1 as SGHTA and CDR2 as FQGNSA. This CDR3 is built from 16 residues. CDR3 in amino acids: CASSLHPSGVGDTQYF. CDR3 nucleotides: TGTGCCAGCAGCTTACACCCTAGCGGGGTGGGAGATACGCAGTATTTT.

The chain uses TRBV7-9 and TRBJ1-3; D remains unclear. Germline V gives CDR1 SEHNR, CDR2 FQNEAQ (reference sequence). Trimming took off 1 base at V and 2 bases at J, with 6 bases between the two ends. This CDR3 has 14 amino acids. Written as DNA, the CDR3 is TGTGCCAGCAGCTTAGTGGCAGCTGGAAACACCATATATTTT. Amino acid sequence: CASSLVAAGNTIYF.

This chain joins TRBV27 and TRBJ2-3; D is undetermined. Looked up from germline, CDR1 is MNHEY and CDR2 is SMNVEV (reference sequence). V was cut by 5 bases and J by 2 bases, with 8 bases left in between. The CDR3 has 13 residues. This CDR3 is CASSTQNTDTQYF. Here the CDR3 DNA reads TGTGCCAGCAGTACCCAAAACACAGATACGCAGTATTTT.

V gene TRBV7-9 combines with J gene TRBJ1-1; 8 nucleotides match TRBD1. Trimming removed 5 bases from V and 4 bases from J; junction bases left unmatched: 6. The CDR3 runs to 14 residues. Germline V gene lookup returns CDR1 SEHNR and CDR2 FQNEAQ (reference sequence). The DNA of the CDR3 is TGTGCCAGCAGCCGGGCAGGGGGCGTCACTGAAGCTTTCTTT. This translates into CASSRAGGVTEAFF.

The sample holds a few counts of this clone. CDR3 nucleotides: TGTGCCAGCAGTTTGTCGGGAGGGGCTGAAGCTTTCTTT. Protein product: CASSLSGGAEAFF. The J gene is TRBJ1-1, the V gene TRBV28, with D possibly TRBD1 on 5 matching bases. V lost 3 bases, J lost 6 bases, and 11 bases lay in between. CDR3 length: 13 amino acids. Germline lookup yields CDR1 MDHEN and CDR2 SYDVKM.

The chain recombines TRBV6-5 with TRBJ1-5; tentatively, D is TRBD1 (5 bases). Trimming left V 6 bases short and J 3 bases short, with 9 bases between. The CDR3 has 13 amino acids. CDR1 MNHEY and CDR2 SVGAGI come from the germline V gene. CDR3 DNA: TGTGCCAGCAGGCGACAGAACAATCAGCCCCAGCATTTT. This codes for CASRRQNNQPQHF.

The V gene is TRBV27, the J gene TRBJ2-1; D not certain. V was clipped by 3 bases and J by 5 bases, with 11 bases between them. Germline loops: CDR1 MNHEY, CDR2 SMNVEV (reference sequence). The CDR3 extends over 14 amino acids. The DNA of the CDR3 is TGTGCCAGCAGTTTCGTTCGCGGAGACAATGAGCAGTTCTTC. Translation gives CASSFVRGDNEQFF.

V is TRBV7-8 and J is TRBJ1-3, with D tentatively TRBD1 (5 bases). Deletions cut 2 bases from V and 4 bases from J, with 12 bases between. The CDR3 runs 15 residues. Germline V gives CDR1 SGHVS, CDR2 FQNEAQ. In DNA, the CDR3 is TGTGCCAGCAGCTTATTAGGACAAGGGGGAAACACCATATATTTT. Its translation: CASSLLGQGGNTIYF. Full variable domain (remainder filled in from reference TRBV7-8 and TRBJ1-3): GAGVSQSPRYKVAKRGQDVALRCDPISGHVSLFWYQQALGQGPEFLTYFQNEAQLDKSGLPSDRFFAERPEGSVSTLKIQRTQQEDSAVYLCASSLLGQGGNTIYFGEGSWLTVV.

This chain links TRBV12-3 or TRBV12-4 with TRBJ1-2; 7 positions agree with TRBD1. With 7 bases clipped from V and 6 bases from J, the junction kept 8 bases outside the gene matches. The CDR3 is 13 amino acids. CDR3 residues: CASKRGRVDGYTF. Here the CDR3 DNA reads TGTGCCAGCAAAAGGGGGCGCGTGGATGGCTACACCTTC.